Reported below is one TCR beta chain. What it binds is unknown. The data originate from a study of tumor-infiltrating lymphocytes in localized non-small cell lung cancer. Study-level information: Some samples were collected after neoadjuvant chemotherapy; smokers, never-smokers and several histologies were included. Findings and caveats of the study: T-cell fraction did not differ between immunotypes IM1 and IM2. Different pieces of the same tissue were used for each assay. Tumors had more T cell infiltration than uninvolved lung, per TCRbeta sequencing and CD3 counts.

V was clipped by 4 bases and J by 2 bases; unmatched bases: 11. This CDR3 contains 16 residues. Germline-derived CDR1 and CDR2 are SNHLY and FYNNEI. Method: immunoSEQ multiplex PCR; TCRdb's copy keeps in-frame clones and lacks some. The sample holds 12,000 or so clones, about four fifths seen once. This TCR was recovered from a human donor with non-small cell lung cancer. V and J are TRBV2 and TRBJ2-7; TRBD1 matches at 7 bases. The sample was lung tumor tissue. The DNA of the CDR3 is TGTGCCAGCAGTGGTATCACAGGGGCCACAACCTACGAGCAGTACTTC. Translation: CASSGITGATTYEQYF.